This T cell receptor (beta chain) came from a study of OX40 agonist ivuxolimab in advanced cancers. Whole-study context: Every patient in dose escalation had hepatocellular carcinoma, melanoma, renal cell or head and neck cancer.

Trimming took 0 bases from V and 1 from J, leaving 2 bases between them. CDR3 size: 13 residues. Germline CDR1 and CDR2: SGHRS and YFSETQ. As for this clone: Antigen unknown.

Libraries were prepared by immunoSEQ multiplex PCR; TCRdb keeps only in-frame clonotypes and omits some of them. The sample lists about 88,000 clones, 85% to 90% occurring once. Points from the study as a whole: Individuals who were partial responders at 0.1-3.0 mg/kg had clonal expansion that ranked among the lowest.

Sample: CD4+ or CD8+ T cells sorted from blood, taken in a trial of the OX40 agonist ivuxolimab. The chain links TRBV5-1 to TRBJ1-5; D is unclear. This clonotype was obtained from an adult with an advanced solid tumor such as melanoma, head and neck, liver or kidney cancer. The CDR3 spells CASSLVSNQPQHF. As DNA, the CDR3 is TGCGCCAGCAGCTTGGTAAGCAATCAGCCCCAGCATTTT.